This note documents a single T cell receptor beta chain sequence. These data belong to a study of ipilimumab plus nivolumab after autologous stem cell transplantation. On the study more broadly: Patients received a median of 5 ipilimumab and about 8 nivolumab doses.

The ends were cut back, 3 bases at V and 2 bases at J, with 14 bases in the middle. The length of the CDR3 is 16 residues. Looked up from germline, CDR1 is LNHDA and CDR2 is SQIVND (reference sequence). The table came from immunoSEQ multiplex PCR; TCRdb's copy has only in-frame clones and leaves some out. The sample holds tens of thousands of clones, about 86% seen once. The TCR sequence derives from a male donor with diffuse large B-cell lymphoma. The chain employs TRBV19 and TRBJ1-3; possible D gene TRBD1, 5 bases. The starting material was PBMCs, obtained in a trial of ipilimumab plus nivolumab as post-transplant consolidation. The CDR3 protein is CASSMGRGPAGNTIYF. In DNA form, the CDR3 reads TGTGCCAGTAGTATGGGGAGGGGCCCGGCTGGAAACACCATATATTTT.